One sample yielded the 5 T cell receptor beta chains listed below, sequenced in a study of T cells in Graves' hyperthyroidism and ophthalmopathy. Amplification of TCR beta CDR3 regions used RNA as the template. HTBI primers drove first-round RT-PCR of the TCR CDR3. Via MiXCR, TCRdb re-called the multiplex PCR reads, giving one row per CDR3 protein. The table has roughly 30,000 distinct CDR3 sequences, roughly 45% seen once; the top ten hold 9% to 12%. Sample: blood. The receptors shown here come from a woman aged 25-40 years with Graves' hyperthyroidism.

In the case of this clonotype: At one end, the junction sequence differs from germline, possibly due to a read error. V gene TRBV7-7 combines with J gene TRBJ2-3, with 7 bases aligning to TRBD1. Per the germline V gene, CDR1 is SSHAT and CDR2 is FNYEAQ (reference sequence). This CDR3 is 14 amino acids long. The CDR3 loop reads CASSLDRVTDTQYF. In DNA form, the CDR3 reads TGTGCTAGCAGCTTAGACAGGGTCACAGATACGCAGTATTTT.

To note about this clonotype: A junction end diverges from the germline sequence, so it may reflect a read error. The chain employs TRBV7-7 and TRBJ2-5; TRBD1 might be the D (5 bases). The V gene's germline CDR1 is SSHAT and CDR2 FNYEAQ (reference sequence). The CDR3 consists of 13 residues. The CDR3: CASSLDRQETQYF. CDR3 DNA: TGTGCTAGCAGCTTAGACAGACAAGAGACCCAGTACTTC.

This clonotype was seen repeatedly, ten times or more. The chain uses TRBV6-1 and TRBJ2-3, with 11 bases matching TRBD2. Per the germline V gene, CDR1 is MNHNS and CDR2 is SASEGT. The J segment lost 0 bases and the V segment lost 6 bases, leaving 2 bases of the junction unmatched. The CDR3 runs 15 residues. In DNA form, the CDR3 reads TGTGCCAGCAGGACTAGCGGGACTAGCACAGATACGCAGTATTTT. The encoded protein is CASRTSGTSTDTQYF.

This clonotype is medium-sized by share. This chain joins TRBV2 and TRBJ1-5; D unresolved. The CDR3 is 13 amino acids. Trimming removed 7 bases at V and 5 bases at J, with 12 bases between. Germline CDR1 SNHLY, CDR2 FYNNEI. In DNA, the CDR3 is TGTGCCAGCATGACACAGTTGGATCAGCCCCAGCATTTT. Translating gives CASMTQLDQPQHF.

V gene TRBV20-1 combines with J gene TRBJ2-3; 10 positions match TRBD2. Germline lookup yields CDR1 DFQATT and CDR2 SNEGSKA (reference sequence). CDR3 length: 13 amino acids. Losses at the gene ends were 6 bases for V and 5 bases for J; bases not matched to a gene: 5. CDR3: CSALGLAEDTQYF. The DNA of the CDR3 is TGCAGTGCCCTAGGACTAGCGGAAGATACGCAGTATTTT.